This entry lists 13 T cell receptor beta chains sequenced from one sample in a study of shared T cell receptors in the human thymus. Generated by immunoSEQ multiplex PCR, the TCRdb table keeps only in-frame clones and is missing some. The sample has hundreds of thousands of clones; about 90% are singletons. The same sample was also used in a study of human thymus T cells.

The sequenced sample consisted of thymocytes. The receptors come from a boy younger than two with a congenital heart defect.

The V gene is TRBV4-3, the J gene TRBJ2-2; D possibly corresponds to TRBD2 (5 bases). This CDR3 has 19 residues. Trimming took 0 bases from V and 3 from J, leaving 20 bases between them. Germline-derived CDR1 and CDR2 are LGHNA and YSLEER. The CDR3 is CASSQDSWTGFSDTGELFF. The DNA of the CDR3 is TGCGCCAGCAGCCAAGATTCATGGACGGGGTTTTCAGACACCGGGGAGCTGTTTTTT.

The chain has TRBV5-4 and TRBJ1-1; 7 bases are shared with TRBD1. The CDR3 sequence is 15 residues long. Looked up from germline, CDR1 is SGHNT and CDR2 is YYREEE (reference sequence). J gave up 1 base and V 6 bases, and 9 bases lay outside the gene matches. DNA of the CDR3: TGTGCCAGCAATCTGCCCGGACAGGAGAACACTGAAGCTTTCTTT. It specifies CASNLPGQENTEAFF.

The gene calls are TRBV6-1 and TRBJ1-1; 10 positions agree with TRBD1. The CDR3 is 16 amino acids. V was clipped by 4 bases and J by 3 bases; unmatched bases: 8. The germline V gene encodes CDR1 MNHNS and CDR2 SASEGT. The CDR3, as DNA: TGTGCCAGCAGTGCCCCCGGGACAGGGGAGGACACTGAAGCTTTCTTT. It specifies CASSAPGTGEDTEAFF.

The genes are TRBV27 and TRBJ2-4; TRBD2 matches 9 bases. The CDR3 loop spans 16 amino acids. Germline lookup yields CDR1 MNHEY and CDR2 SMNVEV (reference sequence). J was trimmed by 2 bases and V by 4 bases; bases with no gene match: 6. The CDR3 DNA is TGTGCCAGCAGTTCCTTAGCGGGAGCCCCCAAAAACATTCAGTACTTC. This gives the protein CASSSLAGAPKNIQYF.

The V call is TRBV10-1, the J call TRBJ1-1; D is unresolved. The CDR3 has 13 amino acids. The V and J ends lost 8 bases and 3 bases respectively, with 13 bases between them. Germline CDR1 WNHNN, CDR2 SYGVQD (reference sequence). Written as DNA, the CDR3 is TGCGCCAGCCGAGGAAGGAGGGACACTGAAGCTTTCTTT. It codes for CASRGRRDTEAFF.

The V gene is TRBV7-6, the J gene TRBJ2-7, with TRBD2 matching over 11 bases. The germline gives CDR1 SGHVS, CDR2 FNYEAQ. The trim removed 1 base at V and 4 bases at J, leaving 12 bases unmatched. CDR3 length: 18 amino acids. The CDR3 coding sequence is TGTGCCAGCAGCTTAGGACCGGGACTAGCGGAGAAGGGTTACGAGCAGTACTTC. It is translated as CASSLGPGLAEKGYEQYF.

CDR3 loop: CASSLVRTGATISGNTIYF. Here the CDR3 DNA reads TGTGCCAGCAGCTTAGTTCGGACAGGGGCTACCATCTCTGGAAACACCATATATTTT. The gene calls are TRBV7-9 and TRBJ1-3, with TRBD1 matching over 9 bases. The CDR3 contains 19 residues. V gave up 1 base and J gave up 0 bases; unmatched junction bases: 10. In germline, CDR1 is SEHNR, CDR2 FQNEAQ (reference sequence).

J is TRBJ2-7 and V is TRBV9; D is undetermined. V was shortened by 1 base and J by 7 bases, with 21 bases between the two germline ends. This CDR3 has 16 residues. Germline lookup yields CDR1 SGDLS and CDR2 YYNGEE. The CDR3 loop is CASSVSLFANEVEQYF. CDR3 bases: TGTGCCAGCAGCGTATCGTTGTTCGCAAATGAGGTGGAGCAGTACTTC.

CDR3 sequence: CAISESRASGDQETQYF. The DNA of the CDR3 is TGTGCCATCAGTGAGTCGAGGGCTAGCGGGGACCAAGAGACCCAGTACTTC. The chain carries TRBV10-3 and TRBJ2-5; 9 bases map to TRBD2. Germline CDR1 and CDR2: ENHRY and SYGVKD. V dropped 0 bases and J dropped 0; count of bases not matched to a gene: 5. The CDR3 has 17 residues.

The CDR3 region has the DNA TGTGCCAGCAGCATCGGTAGCAATCAGCCCCAGCATTTT. This translates into CASSIGSNQPQHF. The J gene is TRBJ1-5, the V gene TRBV25-1; D not resolved. Per germline, CDR1 MGHDK and CDR2 SYGVNS. V lost 6 bases to trimming and J lost 0 bases, with 6 bases between them. This CDR3 spans 13 amino acids.

For the CDR3, the DNA is TGTGCCAGCAGCCATAAGGGGATCTACAATGAGCAGTTCTTC. Translating it yields CASSHKGIYNEQFF. This chain joins TRBV4-2 and TRBJ2-1; TRBD1 might be the D (5 bases). With 3 bases removed from V and 3 bases from J, the gap between germline ends came to 9 bases. The germline CDR1 and CDR2 sequences are LGHNA and YNFKEQ. There are 14 residues in the CDR3.

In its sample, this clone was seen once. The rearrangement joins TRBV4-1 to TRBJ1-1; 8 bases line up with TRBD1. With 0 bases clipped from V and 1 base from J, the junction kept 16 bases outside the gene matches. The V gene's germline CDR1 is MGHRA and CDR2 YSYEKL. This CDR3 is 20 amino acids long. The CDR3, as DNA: TGCGCCAGCAGCCAAGATCATGTCGGGATCCGACAGGGGAAGAACACTGAAGCTTTCTTT. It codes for CASSQDHVGIRQGKNTEAFF.

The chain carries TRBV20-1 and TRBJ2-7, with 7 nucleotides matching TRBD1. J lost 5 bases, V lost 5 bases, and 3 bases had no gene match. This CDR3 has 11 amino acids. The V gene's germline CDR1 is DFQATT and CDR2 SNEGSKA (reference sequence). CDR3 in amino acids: CSAGQEHEQYF. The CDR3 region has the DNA TGCAGTGCTGGACAGGAGCACGAGCAGTACTTC.